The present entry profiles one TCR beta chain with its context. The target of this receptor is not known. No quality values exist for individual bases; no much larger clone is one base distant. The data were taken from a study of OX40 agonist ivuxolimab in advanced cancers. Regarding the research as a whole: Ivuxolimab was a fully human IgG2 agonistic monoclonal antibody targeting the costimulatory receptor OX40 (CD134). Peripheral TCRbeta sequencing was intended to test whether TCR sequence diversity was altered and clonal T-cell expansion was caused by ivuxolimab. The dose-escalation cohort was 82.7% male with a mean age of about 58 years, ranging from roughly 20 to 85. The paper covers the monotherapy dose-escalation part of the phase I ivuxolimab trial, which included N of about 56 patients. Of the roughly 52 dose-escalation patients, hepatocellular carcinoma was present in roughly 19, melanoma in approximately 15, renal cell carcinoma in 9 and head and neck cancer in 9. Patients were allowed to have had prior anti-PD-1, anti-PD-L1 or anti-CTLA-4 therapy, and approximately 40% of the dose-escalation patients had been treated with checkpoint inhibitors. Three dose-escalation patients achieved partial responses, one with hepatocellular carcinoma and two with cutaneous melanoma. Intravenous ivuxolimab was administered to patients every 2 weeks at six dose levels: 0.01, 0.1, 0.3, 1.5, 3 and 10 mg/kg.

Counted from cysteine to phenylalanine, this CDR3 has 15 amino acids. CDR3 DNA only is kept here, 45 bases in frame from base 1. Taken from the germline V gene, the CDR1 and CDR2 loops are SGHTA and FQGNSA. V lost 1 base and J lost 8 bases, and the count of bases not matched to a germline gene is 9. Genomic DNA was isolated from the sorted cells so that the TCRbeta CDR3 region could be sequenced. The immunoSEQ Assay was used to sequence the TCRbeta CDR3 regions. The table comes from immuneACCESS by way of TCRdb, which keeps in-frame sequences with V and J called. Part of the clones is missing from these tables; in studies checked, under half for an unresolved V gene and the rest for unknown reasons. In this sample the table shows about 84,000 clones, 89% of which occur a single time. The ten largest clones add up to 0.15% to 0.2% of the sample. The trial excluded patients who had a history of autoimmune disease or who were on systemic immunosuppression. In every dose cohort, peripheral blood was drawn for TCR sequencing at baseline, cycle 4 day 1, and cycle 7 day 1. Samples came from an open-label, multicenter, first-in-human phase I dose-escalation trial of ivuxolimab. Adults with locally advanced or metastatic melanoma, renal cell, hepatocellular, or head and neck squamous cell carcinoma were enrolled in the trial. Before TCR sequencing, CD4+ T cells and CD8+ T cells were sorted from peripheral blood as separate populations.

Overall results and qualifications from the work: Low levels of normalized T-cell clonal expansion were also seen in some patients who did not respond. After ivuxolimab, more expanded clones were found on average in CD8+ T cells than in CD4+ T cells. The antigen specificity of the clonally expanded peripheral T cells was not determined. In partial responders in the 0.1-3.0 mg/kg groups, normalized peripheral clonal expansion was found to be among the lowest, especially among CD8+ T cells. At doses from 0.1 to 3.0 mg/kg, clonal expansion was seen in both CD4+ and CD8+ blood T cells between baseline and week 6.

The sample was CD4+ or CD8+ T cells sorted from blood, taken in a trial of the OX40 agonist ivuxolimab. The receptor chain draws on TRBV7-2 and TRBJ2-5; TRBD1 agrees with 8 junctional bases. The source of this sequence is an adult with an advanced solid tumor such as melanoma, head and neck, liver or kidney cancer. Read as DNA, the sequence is TGTGCCAGCAGCTTAGAGGCAGGGGGCGTTTTCACCCAGTACTTC. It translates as CASSLEAGGVFTQYF.